The 28 T cell receptor beta chains presented below share a single source sample, sequenced in a study of tumor-infiltrating lymphocytes in glioblastoma multiforme. TCR beta libraries were built from RNA through three nested multiplex PCR rounds using modified ARM-PCR. Using its own MiXCR run on the multiplex PCR reads, TCRdb lists one record per CDR3 protein. Of 13,000 or so distinct CDR3 sequences in the sample, 60% to 65% were seen once. The sequenced sample was brain tumor tissue. These receptors came from a male donor with glioblastoma.

This clonotype appeared a few times. The chain couples TRBV6-5 to TRBJ2-1; D tentatively reads TRBD1 or TRBD2 (5 bases each). Deletions cut 4 bases from V and 7 bases from J, with 17 bases between. From germline, CDR1 is MNHEY and CDR2 SVGAGI. This CDR3 contains 15 residues. The CDR3 DNA follows: TGTGCCAGCAGTTCGGGACCGCCTTTCCGAAATGAGCAGTTCTTC. Amino acids: CASSSGPPFRNEQFF.

This clonotype has a single count. The V and J genes are TRBV20-1 and TRBJ2-7; possibly TRBD1 for D (6 bases). Between the trimmed V and J ends, which lost 6 bases and 5 bases, there was a span of 11 bases. The CDR3 covers 11 residues. Per germline, CDR1 DFQATT and CDR2 SNEGSKA (reference sequence). The CDR3 DNA follows: TGCAGTGCGAGGGACAACAACGAGCAGTACTTC. Its protein is CSARDNNEQYF.

The V gene is TRBV6-1, the J gene TRBJ1-5, with a possible D match to TRBD1 (5 bases). V lost 6 bases and J 4 bases, leaving 16 bases between the germline ends. The CDR3 has 15 residues. In germline, CDR1 is MNHNS, CDR2 SASEGT. The CDR3, as DNA: TGTGCCAGCAGCGGCCGCAGCAACAGGAATCAGCCCCAGCATTTT. Protein sequence: CASSGRSNRNQPQHF.

By share, this clonotype counts as large. The chain uses TRBV11-2 and TRBJ2-2; D gene uncertain. The CDR3 spans 14 residues. Germline V gene data show CDR1 as SGHAT and CDR2 as FQNNGV. The ends were cut back, 1 base at V and 6 bases at J, with 9 bases in the middle. The CDR3 here is CASSLGLDPGELFF. In DNA, the CDR3 is TGTGCCAGCAGCTTAGGTCTAGATCCCGGGGAGCTGTTTTTT.

This clonotype occurred a few times. At one boundary the junction diverges from the germline segment, which might be a read error. This chain joins TRBV6-5 and TRBJ1-1, with D uncertain. Germline CDR1 and CDR2: MNHEY and SVGAGI. The CDR3 is 13 amino acids. CDR3 sequence: CVSSYPPETEAFF. For the CDR3, the DNA is TGTGTCAGCAGTTACCCGCCGGAAACTGAAGCTTTCTTT.

Worth noting for this clonotype: A read error may explain this, as a much larger clone is one base away. The rearrangement joins TRBV7-9 to TRBJ1-1; 9 positions agree with TRBD1. The CDR3 contains 16 residues. Germline CDR1 SEHNR, CDR2 FQNEAQ (reference sequence). CDR3: CASGYNPGTGNTGAFF. CDR3 DNA sequence: TGTGCCAGCGGCTATAACCCCGGGACAGGGAACACTGGAGCTTTCTTT.

Turning to this clonotype: At one end the junction does not follow the germline gene, possibly because of a read error. The chain recombines TRBV13 with TRBJ1-1; 7 nucleotides agree with TRBD1. This CDR3 has 14 residues. Germline V lookup: CDR1 PRHDT, CDR2 FYEKMQ (reference sequence). The CDR3 bases are TGTGCCAGCAACACAGGGGCGACGAACACTGGAGCTTTCTTT. Encoded protein: CASNTGATNTGAFF. The complete variable domain, with remaining parts taken from reference TRBV13 and TRBJ1-1, reads AAGVIQSPRHLIKEKRETATLKCYPIPRHDTVYWYQQGPGQDPQFLISFYEKMQSDKGSIPDRFSAQQFSDYHSELNMSSLELGDSALYFCASNTGATNTGAFFGQGTRLTVV.

With regard to this clonotype: Germline is not matched at one junction end, which may reflect a read error. The chain combines TRBV5-4 with TRBJ2-3; 9 nucleotides agree with TRBD2. Germline V gene data show CDR1 as SGHNT and CDR2 as YYREEE (reference sequence). This CDR3 has 16 amino acids. The CDR3 DNA reads TGTGCCAGCGGCTTACCATGGACTAGCGGCACAGATACGCAGTATTTT. This translates into CASGLPWTSGTDTQYF.

This chain joins TRBV11-2 and TRBJ1-1; the D is unclear. The CDR3 contains 17 residues. Trimming left V 5 bases short and J 1 base short, with 20 bases between. Germline V gene sequence: CDR1 SGHAT, CDR2 FQNNGV. The CDR3 loop reads CASSLPPSTLGNTEAFF. The CDR3 bases are TGTGCCAGCAGCCTTCCGCCCTCCACGTTAGGGAACACTGAAGCTTTCTTT.

The CDR3 DNA is TGTGCCAGCAGTGAAGCTCGAACCGCTGGGGGCGCGAACGATGAGCAGTTCTTC. It codes for CASSEARTAGGANDEQFF. This chain uses TRBV6-1 with TRBJ2-1; D is possibly TRBD1 (6 bases). Trimming stripped 0 bases from V and 8 bases from J, with 23 bases between. This CDR3 contains 18 residues. Germline assignment: CDR1 MNHNS and CDR2 SASEGT.

Within the sample, this clonotype is medium-sized (0.01 to 0.1%). The chain is built from TRBV29-1 and TRBJ2-5; D not certain. Trimming removed 5 bases from V and 4 bases from J, with 14 bases in between. The CDR3 is 13 amino acids. The V gene's germline CDR1 is SQVTM and CDR2 ANQGSEA. The CDR3 nucleotides read TGCAGCGTTTTATTGGGCGGTAGAGAGACCCAGTACTTC. Protein product: CSVLLGGRETQYF.

About this clonotype itself: In this CDR3 the conserved last residue, phenylalanine or tryptophan, is missing, so a read error is likely. V is TRBV11-2 and J is TRBJ2-2, with 7 positions matching TRBD2. Germline CDR1 reads SGHAT; CDR2 reads FQNNGV. This CDR3 is built from 20 residues. The CDR3: CASTPSFGHGLAVNTGKLFY. The CDR3 DNA follows: TGTGCCAGCACCCCCTCATTCGGCCACGGGCTAGCGGTAAACACCGGGAAGCTGTTTTAT.

The count of this clonotype is one. This chain links TRBV20-1 with TRBJ1-4; D not resolved. The V end lost 1 base, the J end lost 0 bases, and 9 bases lay between the germline ends. This CDR3 is built from 15 residues. The germline V gene has CDR1 DFQATT and CDR2 SNEGSKA (reference sequence). The CDR3 sequence is CSARVRLPTNEKLFF. CDR3 nucleotide sequence: TGCAGTGCTAGAGTGCGTCTACCAACTAATGAAAAACTGTTTTTT.

Regarding this clonotype: A read error is likely, as this CDR3 ends without the conserved phenylalanine or tryptophan. The chain employs TRBV5-4 and TRBJ1-2, with a tentative D call TRBD1 (5 bases). Germline V gives CDR1 SGHNT, CDR2 YYREEE (reference sequence). V was clipped by 4 bases and J by 8 bases, with 18 bases between them. The CDR3 spans 14 residues. CDR3 nucleotide sequence: TGTGCCAGCAGCACCCCGACCCAGGGATACGGCTACACCTCC. Translated, it gives CASSTPTQGYGYTS.

Here the CDR3 DNA reads TGTGCCATCAGTCCACTAGCAGGAGGGCAAGTCTATGAGCAGTTCTTC. Amino acid sequence: CAISPLAGGQVYEQFF. The genes are TRBV10-3 and TRBJ2-1; D perhaps matches TRBD2 (6 bases). The germline gives CDR1 ENHRY, CDR2 SYGVKD. Trimming pared 5 bases from V and 8 bases from J, leaving 22 bases between. The CDR3 runs 16 residues.

This clonotype was observed once. Since a much larger clone is just one base distant, this may be a read error. The gene calls are TRBV10-3 and TRBJ2-5, with TRBD1 matching over 7 bases. Germline CDR1 ENHRY, CDR2 SYGVKD. This CDR3 comprises 13 residues. CDR3 residues: CAISADRVEIQYF. In DNA, the CDR3 is TGTGCCATCAGCGCCGACAGGGTAGAGATCCAGTACTTC.

Turning to this clonotype: Because it lacks the conserved phenylalanine or tryptophan at the end, this CDR3 is likely a read error. The CDR3 sequence: CAGSGRQWETQYL. Here the CDR3 DNA reads TGTGCCGGCAGCGGACGACAATGGGAGACCCAGTACTTA. The V call is TRBV11-2, the J call TRBJ2-5, with a tentative D call TRBD2 (5 bases). The germline gives CDR1 SGHAT, CDR2 FQNNGV. The CDR3 loop spans 13 amino acids.

The chain couples TRBV11-3 to TRBJ1-2; possible D gene TRBD1, 5 bases. Trimming took off 8 bases at V and 3 bases at J, with 13 bases between the two ends. In germline, CDR1 is SGHNT, CDR2 YENEEA. This CDR3 is built from 13 residues. The CDR3 loop is CASSRRGDYGYTF. The CDR3 coding sequence is TGTGCCAGCTCCAGGAGGGGTGACTATGGCTACACCTTC.

Concerning this clonotype: This clone may be a read error of a much larger clone one base away. The J gene is TRBJ1-1, the V gene TRBV28; D possibly corresponds to TRBD1 (5 bases). Germline loops: CDR1 MDHEN, CDR2 SYDVKM. V lost 3 bases and J 4 bases, leaving 9 bases between the germline ends. The CDR3 runs to 13 residues. CDR3 bases: TGTGCCAGCAGTTTGTGGGGGACCACTGAAGCTTTCTTT. It yields the protein CASSLWGTTEAFF.

The chain joins TRBV10-2 to TRBJ1-3, with a possible D match to TRBD1 (6 bases). V was cut by 3 bases and J by 0 bases, with 12 bases left in between. This CDR3 comprises 16 residues. Germline values: CDR1 WSHSY, CDR2 SAAADI. The CDR3 DNA sequence: TGCGCCAGCAGTGAAACCCGGGGGGCCTCTGGAAACACCATATATTTT. Translated: CASSETRGASGNTIYF.

CDR3 region: CAINEEMEAFF. For the CDR3, the DNA is TGTGCCATCAATGAAGAAATGGAAGCTTTCTTT. V is TRBV10-3 and J is TRBJ1-1; D gene ambiguous. Germline assignment: CDR1 ENHRY and CDR2 SYGVKD. CDR3 length: 11 residues. V lost 7 bases and J 8 bases, leaving 11 bases between the germline ends.

By frequency in the sample, this clonotype is medium-sized (0.01 to 0.1%). V is TRBV5-4 and J is TRBJ2-3; TRBD2 matches at 11 bases. The CDR3 spans 17 residues. Unmatched junction bases numbered 11, after V lost 3 bases and J lost 5 bases. Looked up from germline, CDR1 is SGHNT and CDR2 is YYREEE (reference sequence). CDR3 in DNA: TGTGCCAGCAGCTCCCGGGTAGCGGGAGGGCTCAAAGATACGCAGTATTTT. This encodes CASSSRVAGGLKDTQYF.

The chain carries TRBV12-3 or TRBV12-4 and TRBJ2-3; D is uncertain. V was pared by 2 bases and J by 1 base, with 7 bases between. The CDR3 covers 14 residues. DNA of the CDR3: TGTGCCAGCAGTTTACCCCCGGGCACAGATACGCAGTATTTT. Translation: CASSLPPGTDTQYF.

As for this clonotype: The junction does not match germline at one end; this may be a read error. V gene TRBV20-1 combines with J gene TRBJ2-5; TRBD1 might be the D (7 bases). CDR3 length: 15 amino acids. CDR1 DFQATT and CDR2 SNEGSKA come from the germline V gene (reference sequence). The CDR3 loop reads CSARDGSRGAKTQYF. The CDR3 nucleotides are TGCAGTGCTAGAGACGGTTCCAGGGGGGCAAAGACCCAATACTTC.

This clonotype was observed at least ten times. This chain links TRBV28 with TRBJ2-7; 8 nucleotides agree with TRBD2. This CDR3 comprises 12 residues. Germline V CDR1 and CDR2: MDHEN, SYDVKM. V dropped 4 bases and J dropped 6; count of bases not matched to a gene: 2. The CDR3 sequence: CASSSLAGEQYF. The CDR3 DNA follows: TGTGCCAGCAGTTCCCTAGCGGGCGAGCAGTACTTC.

This clonotype has a single count. This chain uses TRBV5-6 with TRBJ2-2; D is possibly TRBD1 (5 bases). The CDR3 runs 17 residues. Trimming removed 2 bases at V and 9 bases at J, with 23 bases between. Germline-derived CDR1 and CDR2 are SGHDT and YYEEEE. The CDR3 DNA is TGTGCCAGCAGCTTTTTGACAGATCTAATTACCCGCAGGGAGCTGTTTTTT. Protein product: CASSFLTDLITRRELFF.

Concerning this clonotype itself: No conserved phenylalanine or tryptophan is present at the end of the CDR3, so a read error is the likely explanation. The rearrangement uses TRBV29-1 and TRBJ1-6, with 7 bases identical to TRBD1. This CDR3 is built from 13 residues. V was pared by 4 bases and J by 13 bases, with 10 bases of the junction left unmatched. Germline V gene lookup returns CDR1 SQVTM and CDR2 ANQGSEA. CDR3 bases: TGCAGCGTTGCCAGGGACAGAGAGTCGCCCCTCCACTGT. It specifies CSVARDRESPLHC.

V gene TRBV28 combines with J gene TRBJ1-6, with 8 bases matching TRBD1. Unmatched junction bases numbered 17, after V lost 8 bases and J lost 17 bases. The V gene's germline CDR1 is MDHEN and CDR2 SYDVKM. The CDR3 contains 14 residues. The CDR3 reads CASGRDRIPSSFHF. Here the CDR3 DNA reads TGTGCCAGCGGCCGGGACAGGATCCCCTCATCCTTCCACTTT.